Described below is a single T cell receptor (beta chain) sequence and its context. This sample's RNA came from whole unsorted tissue. This non-tumor lung sample came from over 3 cm beyond the tumor edge. The source of the sample is a study of tumor and adjacent non-tumor tissue in lung cancer. At the level of the study: Samples averaged approximately 4.2 million productive TCRbeta reads each.

TCRbeta libraries were built with three rounds of nested PCR, modified from ARM-PCR. Via MiXCR, TCRdb re-called the multiplex PCR reads, giving one row per CDR3 protein. The sample lists 50,000 or so distinct CDR3 sequences, about 79% occurring once. Germline values: CDR1 MNHNS, CDR2 SASEGT. Trimming cost V 8 bases and J 5 bases, with 19 bases left between them. This CDR3 region has 15 residues. This rearrangement joins TRBV6-1 to TRBJ1-5, with D uncertain. This clonotype was obtained from a woman in her sixties or seventies with non-small cell lung cancer. Input material: distant non-tumor lung tissue. The CDR3 sequence is CASAVPTTDYQPQHF. In DNA, the CDR3 is TGTGCCAGCGCGGTACCCACGACCGACTATCAGCCCCAGCATTTT.